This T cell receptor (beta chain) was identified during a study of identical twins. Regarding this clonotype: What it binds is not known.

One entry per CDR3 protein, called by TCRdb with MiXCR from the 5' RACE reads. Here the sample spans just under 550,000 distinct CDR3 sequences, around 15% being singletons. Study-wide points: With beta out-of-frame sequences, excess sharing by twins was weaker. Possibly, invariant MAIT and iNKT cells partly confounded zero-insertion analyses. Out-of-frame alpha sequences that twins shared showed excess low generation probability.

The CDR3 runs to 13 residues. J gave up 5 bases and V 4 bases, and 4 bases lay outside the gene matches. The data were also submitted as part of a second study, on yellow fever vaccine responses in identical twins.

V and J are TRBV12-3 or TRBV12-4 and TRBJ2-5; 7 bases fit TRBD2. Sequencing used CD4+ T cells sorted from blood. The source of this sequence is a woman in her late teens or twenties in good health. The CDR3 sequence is CASSWTRRETQYF. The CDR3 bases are TGTGCCAGCAGTTGGACTAGAAGGGAGACCCAGTACTTC.